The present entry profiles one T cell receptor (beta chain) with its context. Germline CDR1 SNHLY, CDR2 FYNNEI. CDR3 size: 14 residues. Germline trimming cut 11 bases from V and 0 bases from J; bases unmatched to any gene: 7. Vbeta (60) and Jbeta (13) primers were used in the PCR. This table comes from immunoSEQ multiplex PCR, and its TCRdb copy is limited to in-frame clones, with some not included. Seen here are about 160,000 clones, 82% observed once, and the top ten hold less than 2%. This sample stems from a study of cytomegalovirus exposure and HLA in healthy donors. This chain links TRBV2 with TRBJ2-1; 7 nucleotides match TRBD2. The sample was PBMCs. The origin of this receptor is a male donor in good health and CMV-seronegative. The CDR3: CAFPASGSYNEQFF. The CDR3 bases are TGTGCCTTCCCGGCTAGCGGCTCCTACAATGAGCAGTTCTTC.